The clone carrying this T cell receptor beta chain has a handful of counts. Its cognate antigen is unknown. The data are from a study of CD4 T cells in relation to SARS-CoV-2 and coronaviruses. Study context: TCR beta CDR3s were sequenced after approximately 11-day antigen culture of PBMCs. Study outcomes and limitations: The cross-reactivity analysis covered only spike protein, not other viral proteins. About 65% of donors had memory CD4+ clonotypes crossrecognizing SARS-CoV-2 and common cold coronavirus spike.

Profiling relied on immunoSEQ multiplex PCR, and the TCRdb table lists in-frame clones only, not all of them. The sample lists about 36,000 clones; over 75% were seen once. Naive or memory CD4+ cells were cultured 1:1 with T cell-depleted PBMCs plus CEF. The V segment lost 1 base and the J segment 0 bases; nucleotides outside the gene matches: 3. This CDR3 contains 16 residues. Germline V CDR1 and CDR2: SGHVS, FNYEAQ. The sequenced sample was memory CD4+ T cells from PBMCs, cultured in vitro. The chain carries TRBV7-6 and TRBJ2-3, with 8 bases matching TRBD2. This TCR derives from an adult with COVID-19. CDR3 bases: TGTGCCAGCAGCTTAGTGGGCGGGAGGAGCACAGATACGCAGTATTTT. It is translated as CASSLVGGRSTDTQYF.